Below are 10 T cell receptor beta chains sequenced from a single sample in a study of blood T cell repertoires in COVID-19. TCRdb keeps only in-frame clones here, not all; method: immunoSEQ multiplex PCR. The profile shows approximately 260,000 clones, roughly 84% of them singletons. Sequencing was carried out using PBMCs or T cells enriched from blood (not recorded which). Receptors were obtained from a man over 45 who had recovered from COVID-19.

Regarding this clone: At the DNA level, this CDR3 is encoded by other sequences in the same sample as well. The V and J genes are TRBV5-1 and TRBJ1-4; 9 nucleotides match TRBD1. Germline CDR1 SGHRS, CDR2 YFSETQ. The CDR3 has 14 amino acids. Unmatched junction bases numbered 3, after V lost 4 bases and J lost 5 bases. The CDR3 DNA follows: TGCGCCAGCAGCCCGGGACAGGGAAATGAAAAACTGTTTTTT. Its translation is CASSPGQGNEKLFF.

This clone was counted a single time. CDR3 in DNA: TGTGCCAGTAATCGCGGCTATAATTCACCCCTCCACTTT. Protein: CASNRGYNSPLHF. V gene TRBV19 combines with J gene TRBJ1-6; D ambiguous. The CDR3 runs to 13 residues. Germline V CDR1 and CDR2: LNHDA, SQIVND (reference sequence). V lost 7 bases to trimming and J lost 3 bases, with 7 bases between them.

CDR3 amino acids: CATSREPGQGTF. The DNA for the CDR3 is TGTGCCACCAGCAGAGAGCCGGGACAGGGAACCTTC. The J gene is TRBJ1-2, the V gene TRBV15, with 9 bases matching TRBD1. The germline gives CDR1 LNHNV, CDR2 YYDKDF (reference sequence). J gave up 14 bases and V 0 bases, and 4 bases lay outside the gene matches. CDR3 length equals 12 residues.

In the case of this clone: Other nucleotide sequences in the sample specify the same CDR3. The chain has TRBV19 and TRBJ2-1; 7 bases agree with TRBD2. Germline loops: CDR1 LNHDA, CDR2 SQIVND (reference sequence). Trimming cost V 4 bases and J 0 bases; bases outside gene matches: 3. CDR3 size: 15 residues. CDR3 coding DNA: TGTGCCAGTAGTAGAACTAGCGACTCCTACAATGAGCAGTTCTTC. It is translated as CASSRTSDSYNEQFF. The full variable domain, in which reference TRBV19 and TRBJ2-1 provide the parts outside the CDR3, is DGGITQSPKYLFRKEGQNVTLSCEQNLNHDAMYWYRQDPGQGLRLIYYSQIVNDFQKGDIAEGYSVSREKKESFPLTVTSAQKNPTAFYLCASSRTSDSYNEQFFGPGTRLTVL.

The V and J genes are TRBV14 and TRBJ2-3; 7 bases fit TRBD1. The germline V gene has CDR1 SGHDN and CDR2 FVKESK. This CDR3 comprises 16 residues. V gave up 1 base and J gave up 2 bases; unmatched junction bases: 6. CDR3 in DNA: TGTGCCAGCAGCCAAGTAAACAGGGGATTCACAGATACGCAGTATTTT. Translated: CASSQVNRGFTDTQYF.

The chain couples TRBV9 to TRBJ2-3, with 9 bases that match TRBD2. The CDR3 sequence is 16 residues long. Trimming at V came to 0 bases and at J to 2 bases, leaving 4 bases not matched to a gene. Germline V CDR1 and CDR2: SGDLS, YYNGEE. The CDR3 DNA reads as TGTGCCAGCAGCGTAGTTAGCGGGGGCCACACAGATACGCAGTATTTT. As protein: CASSVVSGGHTDTQYF.

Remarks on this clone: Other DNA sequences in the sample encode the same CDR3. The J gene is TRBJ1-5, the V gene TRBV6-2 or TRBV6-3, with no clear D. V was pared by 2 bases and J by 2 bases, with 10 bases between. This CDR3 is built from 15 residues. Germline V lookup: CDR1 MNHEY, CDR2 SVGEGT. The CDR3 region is CASSYGRIGNQPQHF. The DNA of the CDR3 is TGTGCCAGCAGTTACGGCAGGATCGGCAATCAGCCCCAGCATTTT.

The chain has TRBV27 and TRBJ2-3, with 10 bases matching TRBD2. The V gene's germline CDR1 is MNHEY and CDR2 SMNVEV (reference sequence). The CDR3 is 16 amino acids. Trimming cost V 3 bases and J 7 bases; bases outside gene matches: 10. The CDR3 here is CASSFPLAGGLNTQYF. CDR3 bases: TGTGCCAGCAGTTTCCCATTAGCGGGAGGATTAAATACGCAGTATTTT.

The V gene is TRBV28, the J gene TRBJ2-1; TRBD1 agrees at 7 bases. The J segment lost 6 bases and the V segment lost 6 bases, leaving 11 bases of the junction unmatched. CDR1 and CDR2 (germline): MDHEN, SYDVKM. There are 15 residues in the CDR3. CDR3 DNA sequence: TGTGCCAGCAGCCCGACAGGGCCGGAGGTCAATGAGCAGTTCTTC. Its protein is CASSPTGPEVNEQFF.

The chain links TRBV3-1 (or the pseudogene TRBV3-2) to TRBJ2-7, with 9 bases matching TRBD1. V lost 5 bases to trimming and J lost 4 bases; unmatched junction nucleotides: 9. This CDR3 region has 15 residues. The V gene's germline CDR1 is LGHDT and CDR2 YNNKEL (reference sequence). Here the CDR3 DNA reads TGTGCCAGCAGCTACCTGGACAGGGGTTGGTACGAGCAGTACTTC. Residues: CASSYLDRGWYEQYF.